This entry concerns a single T cell receptor beta chain. Its antigen is still unknown. No qualities accompany the bases; no much larger clone lies one base away. The source of the sample is a study of cytomegalovirus exposure and HLA in healthy donors (dated by TCRdb to 2016 to 2017). Describing the broader study: An earlier analysis of some 600 of the donors reported 276 Gb of sequence data and roughly 120 million unique TCR beta sequences obtained from about 179 million T cells. Among a few hundred genotyped donors of the cohort, an average of 235,054 unique TCR beta nucleotide sequences were sequenced per donor, roughly 20% of them non-productive. To decide whether each TCR beta V gene segment behaved as functional or pseudogenic, an earlier analysis of nearly 600 of the donors relied on high-throughput TCR beta sequencing. To study patterns of TCR occurrence, a later analysis re-analyzed previously published TCR beta repertoires from 700 or so donors and added high-resolution HLA genotyping. Rather than using new phenotypic data, the later analysis identified candidate immune exposures from TCR beta sequences and from how often those sequences occurred across donors. Among the approximately 430 genotyped donors, around 81% belonged to the genetic ancestry cluster associated with self-reported Caucasian donors. The study used immunosequencing to profile the T cell repertoires of about 670 subjects and linked those repertoires to cytomegalovirus serostatus. Every repertoire in the discovery cohort had been generated on one and the same sequencing platform. Donor age, sex, ethnicity and CMV serostatus were collected together with the repertoire data. The study was designed to test whether signatures of past pathogen exposure could be identified by cataloging public T cell receptors. About five DR-DQ haplotypes were handled as single units for association and clustering because linkage in the cohort was strong. To predict cytomegalovirus infection status, the study brought together high-throughput TCR immunosequencing, statistical association of individual TCRs with disease status, and machine learning. HLA typing covered class I and class II loci at four-digit resolution. A later genetic analysis took genome-wide SNP genotypes for about three fifths of the roughly 670 donors and used that subset as a discovery cohort. Typing coverage varied by locus: roughly 620-630 donors for A, B, C, DRB1 and DQB1; approximately 520 for DQA1; approximately 570 for DPA1; more than 450 for DPB1. In addition to the first cohort of roughly 670 subjects, a separate validation cohort of 120 different subjects was used. An early release covering roughly 600 HLA-typed donors comprised approximately 290 gigabases of sequencing data and around 80 million unique TCR sequences.

In total, approximately 700 healthy bone marrow donors made up the cohort. All cohort members were sampled while nominally healthy, although unrecorded immune exposures were likely present. The donor was CMV seronegative and was included in the group of approximately 350 seronegative cohort members. Each donor provided a peripheral blood sample, and peripheral blood mononuclear cells were used for TCR beta sequencing. Genomic DNA was extracted from the blood cell samples with the Qiagen DNeasy Blood Extraction Kit. Study-wide findings and limitations: Sequencing depth was assumed to be roughly uniform across donors in the presence/absence analyses, though that assumption may not hold. Because some donors lacked HLA typing at each locus, the association tests relied only on the typed subset. In a later analysis, HLA-associated TCR beta chains showed more clonal expansion and lower generation probabilities than non-associated chains that were equally common. Some IMGT-functional V segments, including TRBV6-2 and TRBV6-3, could not be told apart with the 87-base-pair reads, so those segments were excluded. Most TCR sequences were observed very rarely across donors, whereas some public TCRs were present in many individuals. A later analysis found that most CMV-associated TCR beta chains appeared HLA-restricted, with HLA associations seemingly driven largely by CMV exposure. In a later analysis, several top co-occurrence clusters were reported to appear linked to parvovirus B19, influenza, CMV and Epstein-Barr virus. Correlated functional status among segregating V segments might be attributable to linkage disequilibrium, but an unknown experimental factor could not be ruled out. Because counts were too low, seventeen rarely observed V segments, including chromosome 9 orphons, were excluded from the earlier analysis of 587 of the donors. A later genetic analysis associated a missense DCLRE1C variant with V-gene and J-gene trimming of TCR beta chains, and an independent cohort replicated the association. The study listed 150 to 200 TCR beta chains as associated with cytomegalovirus. This cohort had only TCR beta chains sequenced, and the lack of alpha or paired-chain data limited which features could be detected. A cluster of highly shared sequence variants was judged likely to represent a technical artifact of the sequencing pipeline. A further reported finding was that TCR beta sequences accurately predicted the HLA-A and HLA-B alleles for most subjects in the first cohort. A few of the identified cytomegalovirus-associated TCR beta chains were confirmed in vitro to be specific for cytomegalovirus antigens. In both the original and validation cohorts, the classifier was reported to diagnose cytomegalovirus status with high specificity and sensitivity. A later genetic analysis reported fewer N-insertions in productive TCRs among donors in an Asian-associated ancestry cluster than the roughly 620-donor mean. According to a later analysis, TCR association rates differed among HLA loci, with DRB1 alleles showing the most associated TCRs and HLA-C alleles showing the fewest. According to the authors, the approach could potentially be generalized to other disease states and immunological phenotypes. For the cohort, immune exposure information was limited to CMV serostatus. A later analysis associated about 16,000 TCR beta sequences with specific HLA alleles at a false discovery rate of 0.05. Assigning TCR associations to individual alleles was difficult when HLA alleles, especially DR and DQ, strongly co-occurred. An earlier analysis of approximately 540 of the donors showed that most TCR beta V segments appeared in productive rearrangements either about 87% or about 30% of the time, which broadly matched IMGT annotations.

Based on the germline V gene, the CDR1 and CDR2 sequences are SGHVS and FNYEAQ. Including cysteine and phenylalanine, the CDR3 has 15 amino acids. CDR3 DNA only is kept here, 45 bases in frame from base 1. The V end gives up 3 bases and the J end 7 bases, leaving 8 bases in the junction not matched to a gene. Library generation was performed with the immunoSEQ multiplex PCR assay. For the multiplex PCR, a mixture combining 60 forward primers for TCR Vbeta segments and 13 reverse primers for TCR Jbeta segments was used. The CDR3 region of rearranged TCR beta genes was amplified from genomic DNA with a multiplex PCR assay. On the Illumina HiSeq System, the amplified TCR beta libraries were sequenced as 87-base-pair reads. In the paper's pipeline: A later analysis tallied 80 million to 95 million unique TCR beta chains across the 550 to 850 repertoires, and about 10 million of those chains were shared by two or more donors. Raw reads were error-corrected and collapsed into unique sequences with a nearest-neighbor algorithm that merged closely related sequences to remove PCR and sequencing errors. Alignment of CDR3 sequences to IMGT reference sequences was used to assign V, D and J gene segments. For a sequence to be retained, a match of at least six nucleotides to both a V gene segment and a J gene segment was required. A rearrangement counted as productive if the CDR3 had no stop codons and remained in frame with V and J, and every other rearrangement counted as non-productive. CDR3 was defined according to IMGT convention as the region running from the second conserved V-encoded cysteine to the conserved J-encoded phenylalanine. In an earlier analysis of around 640 of the donors, sequences lacking an unambiguous match to a single V gene segment were excluded. An earlier analysis of a few hundred of the donors classified V segments as functional when productive rearrangements were above 56.7% and as segregating when the standard deviation between donors was above 5%. A statistical classification framework was built to diagnose cytomegalovirus status from the catalog of TCR beta chain sequences. A later analysis assigned V and J genes by comparing TCR nucleotide sequences with IMGT/GENE-DB human TR gene sequences. A later analysis assigned CDR3 sequences and most-parsimonious VDJ recombination scenarios with the TCRdist pipeline. In a later analysis, every TCR beta chain was defined by the combination of its CDR3 amino acid sequence and its V-gene family, and reads without a unique V-gene family were dropped. As a way to deal with suspected cross-contamination and a sequencing artifact, a later analysis dropped roughly 600 nucleotide sequences that were highly shared and had low generation probability. For each public chain, a later analysis derived a clonal expansion index from normalized ranks of inferred template counts within each repertoire. Generation probabilities in a later analysis came from a VDJ recombination model fitted to out-of-frame rearrangements, and those results were checked against IGoR. A later analysis scored TCR-TCR, TCR-HLA and TCR-CMV co-occurrence with hypergeometric tests, applying a repertoire-size bias correction to TCR pairs. In a later analysis, false discovery rates were estimated by permuting HLA or CMV assignments 20 times. In a later analysis, co-occurring TCRs were grouped using DBSCAN, with TCRdist sequence similarity added in when clustering inside HLA-allele-positive subsets. For co-occurrence clustering, repertoires with fewer than 30,000 or more than 120,000 public chains were excluded, along with five repertoires with anomalous nucleotide sharing. As stored in TCRdb, this immuneACCESS dataset retains in-frame rearrangements with V and J assigned. A fraction of the clones does not appear; measured against another copy, unresolved V genes explain less than half of the discrepancy, and the remainder lacks a known reason. That table gives V, J and clone size, and the DNA gave D and trimming. This sample gives around 150,000 clones in total; around 80% of them show up just once. Jointly, the top ten make up approximately 1.3% of the sample.

The sequenced sample was PBMCs. This TCR was recovered from a man between 18 and 29 years old in good health and CMV-seronegative. This chain joins TRBV7-6 to TRBJ2-7; 11 bases in between match TRBD2. CDR3 reads: CASSFGTSGDGEQYF. The bases read TGTGCCAGCAGCTTTGGGACTAGCGGTGATGGGGAGCAGTACTTC.